The rows below give T cell receptor beta chains drawn from one sample of a study of control samples from healthy donors and cancer patients. Libraries were prepared by immunoSEQ multiplex PCR; TCRdb keeps only in-frame clonotypes and omits some of them. In the table there are about 130,000 clones, roughly 92% of which are singletons. Sequencing was done on a sample of blood. The receptors come from a man aged 18 to 29 in good health. Both conserved end residues are part of each CDR3. The D gene is left open where the match is weak. Size values are once, few and many counts, or a class for expanded clones, and some rows have none.

j_call d_call v_call clone_size cdr3_aa cdr3_nt
TRBJ1-5 - TRBV6-6 - CASSYPLLISNQPQHF TGTGCCAGCAGTTACCCTTTGTTGATAAGCAATCAGCCCCAGCATTTT
TRBJ1-2 TRBD1 TRBV29-1 - CSVGTVFRSYTF TGCAGCGTCGGGACAGTATTTCGAAGCTACACCTTC
TRBJ2-6 - TRBV5-4 - CASSLEDPGSGANVLTF TGTGCCAGCAGCTTGGAGGACCCGGGGTCTGGGGCCAACGTCCTGACTTTC
TRBJ2-5 - TRBV5-6 - CASSLEETQYF TGTGCCAGCAGCTTGGAAGAGACCCAGTACTTC
TRBJ2-7 - TRBV29-1 - CSAVPGHSYEQYF TGCAGCGCTGTCCCGGGACACTCCTACGAGCAGTACTTC
TRBJ2-4 TRBD1 TRBV4-1 - CASSLHGTGGNIQYF TGCGCCAGCAGCCTACATGGGACAGGGGGCAACATTCAGTACTTC
TRBJ2-1 - TRBV4-1 - CASSQGTSFSYNEQFF TGCGCCAGCAGCCAGGGAACTAGCTTCTCCTACAATGAGCAGTTCTTC
TRBJ2-3 TRBD2 TRBV30 - CAWTTVAGGRSTQYF TGTGCCTGGACCACGGTAGCGGGGGGGCGGAGTACGCAGTATTTT
TRBJ1-2 TRBD1 TRBV5-6 - CASRDGTGNYGYTF TGTGCCAGCAGGGATGGGACAGGGAACTATGGCTACACCTTC
TRBJ1-4 - TRBV2 - CASSGGPGATNEKLFF TGTGCCAGCAGTGGGGGACCGGGCGCAACTAATGAAAAACTGTTTTTT
TRBJ2-3 - TRBV29-1 once CSVGDTQYF TGCAGCGTTGGAGATACGCAGTATTTT
TRBJ2-3 - TRBV11-2 - CASSLEPRGGADTQYF TGTGCCAGCAGCTTAGAACCCAGGGGGGGGGCAGATACGCAGTATTTT
TRBJ2-5 TRBD1 TRBV5-5 - CASSYGQGTGRETQYF TGTGCCAGCAGCTACGGACAGGGGACTGGTCGAGAGACCCAGTACTTC
TRBJ2-3 - TRBV6-6 - CASSYSGQRTDTQYF TGTGCCAGCAGTTACTCGGGGCAGCGCACAGATACGCAGTATTTT
TRBJ1-1 TRBD1 TRBV10-2 - CASTRTGGTEAFF TGCGCCAGCACAAGGACAGGGGGCACTGAAGCTTTCTTT
TRBJ2-1 - TRBV2 - CASSEFLSAGIDPNEQFF TGTGCCAGCAGTGAATTTCTTTCGGCAGGAATAGACCCCAATGAGCAGTTCTTC
TRBJ2-3 TRBD2 TRBV6-1 - CASSERTSGGPIDQF TGTGCCAGCAGTGAAAGGACTAGCGGGGGGCCGATCGACCAATTT
TRBJ2-1 TRBD2 TRBV6-4 - CASSDSSSGGYNEQFF TGTGCCAGCAGTGATTCCTCTAGCGGGGGATACAATGAGCAGTTCTTC
TRBJ1-1 - TRBV5-5 - CASSFTGTVTEAFF TGTGCCAGCAGCTTTACAGGGACGGTAACTGAAGCTTTCTTT
TRBJ1-3 - TRBV5-4 - CASSLRGEDTIYF TGTGCCAGCAGCTTGCGTGGGGAGGACACCATATATTTT
TRBJ1-2 - TRBV5-1 - CASSLADGLLYGYTF TGCGCCAGCAGCTTGGCCGACGGACTACTCTATGGCTACACCTTC
TRBJ2-3 - TRBV11-1 - CASSFFSNPRTDTQYF TGTGCCAGCAGCTTTTTTTCGAACCCGCGCACAGATACGCAGTATTTT
TRBJ2-1 TRBD1 TRBV7-9 - CASSPAGGDRGPHEQFF TGTGCCAGCAGCCCGGCAGGTGGGGACAGGGGGCCTCATGAGCAGTTCTTC
TRBJ2-3 - TRBV19 - CASTTRGTDTQYF TGTGCCAGTACGACTAGAGGCACAGATACGCAGTATTTT
TRBJ2-1 TRBD1 TRBV11-3 - CASSAGQGHEQFF TGTGCCAGCAGCGCCGGACAGGGCCATGAGCAGTTCTTC
TRBJ1-2 - TRBV5-1 - CASSPQGSRYGYTF TGCGCCAGCAGCCCTCAGGGGAGCCGCTATGGCTACACCTTC
TRBJ2-5 - TRBV1 - CTSSQLRLEEETQYF TGCACCAGCAGCCAACTCCGACTAGAGGAGGAGACCCAGTACTTC
TRBJ2-7 - TRBV6-5 - CASSHLQGSEQYF TGTGCCAGCAGTCACTTACAGGGTTCCGAGCAGTACTTC
TRBJ2-3 - TRBV5-1 - CASSLEAHGDTQYF TGCGCCAGCAGCTTGGAGGCACACGGGGATACGCAGTATTTT
TRBJ2-7 - TRBV5-6 - CASSAYDLREQYF TGTGCCAGCAGCGCATACGACCTACGCGAGCAGTACTTC
TRBJ1-2 - TRBV5-1 - CASSLNDGLDFYGYTF TGCGCCAGCAGCTTAAATGACGGATTAGACTTCTATGGCTACACCTTC
TRBJ2-7 - TRBV5-6 - CASSLVGTYEQYF TGTGCCAGCAGCTTAGTGGGTACCTACGAGCAGTACTTC
TRBJ1-1 TRBD1 TRBV5-1 - CASRRQGTSLNTEAFF TGCGCCAGCAGACGACAGGGAACCTCTTTGAACACTGAAGCTTTCTTT
TRBJ1-2 TRBD1 TRBV14 - CASSQNRGQGYTF TGTGCCAGCAGCCAAAATAGGGGGCAGGGCTACACCTTC
TRBJ1-6 TRBD1 TRBV6-6 - CASRLGQAVSPLHF TGTGCCAGCAGATTGGGACAGGCCGTTTCACCCCTCCACTTT
TRBJ2-7 - TRBV10-2 - CASGRTAVYEQYF TGCGCCAGCGGCCGGACAGCGGTATACGAGCAGTACTTC